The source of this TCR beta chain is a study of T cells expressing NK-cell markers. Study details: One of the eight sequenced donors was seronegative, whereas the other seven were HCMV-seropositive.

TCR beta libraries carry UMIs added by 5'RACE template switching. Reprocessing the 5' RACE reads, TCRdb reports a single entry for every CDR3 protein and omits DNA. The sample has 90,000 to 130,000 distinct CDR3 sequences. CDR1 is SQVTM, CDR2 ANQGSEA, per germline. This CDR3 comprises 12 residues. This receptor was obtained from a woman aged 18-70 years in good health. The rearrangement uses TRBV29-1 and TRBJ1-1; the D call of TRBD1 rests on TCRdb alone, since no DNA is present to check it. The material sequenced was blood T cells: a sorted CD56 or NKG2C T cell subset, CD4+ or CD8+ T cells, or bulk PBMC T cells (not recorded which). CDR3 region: CSVRGQATEAFF.